This TCR beta chain was found in a study of graft-versus-host responses after intestinal transplantation. Study as a whole: Tacrolimus and steroids were given for 2 to 3 years to all recipients after anti-thymocyte globulin induction. Study outcomes and limitations: Recipient-marrow GvH clones were detected, some having first appeared in ileum or blood. High graft-versus-host to host-versus-graft T cell clonal ratios marked allografts of patients with graft-donor macrochimerism.

Using immunoSEQ multiplex PCR, the repertoire was profiled, and TCRdb retains in-frame clones only, with some absent. Found here are about 120,000 clones, over 75% of them singletons; the top ten hold approximately 0.18%. This CDR3 contains 16 residues. Trimming took off 3 bases at V and 7 bases at J, with 20 bases between the two ends. CDR1 and CDR2 from the germline V gene are SGDLS and YYNGEE. As to this clone: Its cognate antigen is unknown.

The receptor's source is a human donor who received an intestinal transplant. The chain carries TRBV9 and TRBJ2-1, with D possibly matching TRBD2 (6 bases). The material was unstimulated CD4+ T cells sorted from spleen or lymph node cells, obtained before intestinal transplant. In nucleotides, the CDR3 is TGTGCCAGCAGCGGTGGAGGGCTAGCGATCTTTAATGAGCAGTTCTTC. It encodes CASSGGGLAIFNEQFF.